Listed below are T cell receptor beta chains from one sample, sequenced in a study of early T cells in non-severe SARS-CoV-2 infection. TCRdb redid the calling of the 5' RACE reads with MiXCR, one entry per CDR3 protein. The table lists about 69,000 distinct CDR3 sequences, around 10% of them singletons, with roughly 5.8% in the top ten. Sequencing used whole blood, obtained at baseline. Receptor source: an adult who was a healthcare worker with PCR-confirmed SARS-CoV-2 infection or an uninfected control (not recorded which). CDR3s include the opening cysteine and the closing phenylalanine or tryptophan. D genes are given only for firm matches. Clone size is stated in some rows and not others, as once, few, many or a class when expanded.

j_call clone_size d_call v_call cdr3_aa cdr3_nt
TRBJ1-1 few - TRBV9 CASSVSRDTEAFF TGTGCCAGCAGCGTAAGCAGGGACACTGAAGCTTTCTTT
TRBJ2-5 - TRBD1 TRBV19 CASTLGQGQETQYF TGTGCCAGTACACTGGGACAGGGACAAGAGACCCAGTACTTC
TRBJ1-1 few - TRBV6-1 CASLHGGDTEAFF TGTGCCAGCCTCCATGGGGGGGACACTGAAGCTTTCTTT
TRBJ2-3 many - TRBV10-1 CASSRDNTDTQYF TGCGCCAGCAGTCGGGACAACACAGATACGCAGTATTTT
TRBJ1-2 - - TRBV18 CASSPGTATYGYTF TGTGCCAGCTCACCAGGAACAGCCACCTATGGCTACACCTTC
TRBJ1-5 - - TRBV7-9 CASSSTESGNQPQHF TGTGCCAGCAGCTCAACAGAAAGTGGCAATCAGCCCCAGCATTTT
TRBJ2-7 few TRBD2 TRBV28 CASSPAGRLSHEQYF TGTGCCAGCAGCCCAGCCGGGAGGCTGTCCCACGAGCAGTACTTC
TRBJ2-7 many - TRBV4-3 CASSQGASAAYEQYF TGCGCCAGCAGCCAGGGGGCTAGCGCAGCCTACGAGCAGTACTTC
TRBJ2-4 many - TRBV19 CASTSIGDKNIQYF TGTGCCAGTACTTCCATCGGGGACAAAAACATTCAGTACTTC
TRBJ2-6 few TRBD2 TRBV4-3 CASSPHGGVPGANVLTF TGCGCCAGCAGCCCCCATGGGGGGGTACCCGGGGCCAACGTCCTGACTTTC
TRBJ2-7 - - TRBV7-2 CASSRGLAIYEQYF TGTGCCAGCAGCCGTGGGCTAGCGATCTACGAGCAGTACTTC
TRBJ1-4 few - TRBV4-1 CASSQGGGQLNEKLFF TGCGCCAGCAGCCAAGGGGGTGGACAGCTTAATGAAAAACTGTTTTTT
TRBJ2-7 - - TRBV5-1 CASSFNPESAYEQYF TGCGCCAGCAGCTTTAACCCTGAGTCGGCCTACGAGCAGTACTTC
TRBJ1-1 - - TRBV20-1 CSASPWGTMNTEAFF TGCAGTGCTTCACCCTGGGGGACCATGAACACTGAAGCTTTCTTT
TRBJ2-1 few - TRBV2 CASKDRSLRGEQFF TGTGCCAGCAAGGACAGATCGCTTAGGGGTGAGCAGTTCTTC
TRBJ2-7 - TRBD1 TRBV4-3 CASSRGDSSYEQYF TGCGCCAGCAGCCGAGGGGACAGCTCCTACGAGCAGTACTTC
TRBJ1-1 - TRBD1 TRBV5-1 CASSWGTDLNTEAFF TGCGCCAGCAGCTGGGGGACAGACCTGAACACTGAAGCTTTCTTT
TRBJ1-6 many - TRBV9 CASSEGEGLSPLHF TGTGCCAGCAGCGAGGGAGAGGGGCTTTCACCCCTCCACTTT
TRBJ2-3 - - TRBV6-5 CASSYSIPLSTDTQYF TGTGCCAGCAGTTACTCGATACCCCTGAGCACAGATACGCAGTATTTT
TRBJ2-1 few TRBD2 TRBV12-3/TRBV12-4 CASSTTGLAGGF TGTGCCAGCAGTACCACTGGACTAGCGGGAGGCTTC
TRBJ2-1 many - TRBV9 CASSVVDTSFNEQFF TGTGCCAGCAGCGTAGTCGACACGTCATTCAATGAGCAGTTCTTC
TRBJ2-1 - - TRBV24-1 CATSDGGWSGLYNEQFF TGTGCCACCAGTGATGGGGGGTGGAGCGGACTATACAATGAGCAGTTCTTC
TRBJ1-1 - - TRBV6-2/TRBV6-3 CASSELRLEAFF TGTGCCAGCAGTGAACTTAGACTTGAAGCTTTCTTT
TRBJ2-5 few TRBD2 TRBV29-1 CSVTSGGTQETQYF TGCAGCGTTACTAGCGGGGGAACCCAAGAGACCCAGTACTTC
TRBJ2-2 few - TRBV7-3 CASSLTKGGELFF TGTGCCAGCAGCTTAACGAAGGGCGGGGAGCTGTTTTTT
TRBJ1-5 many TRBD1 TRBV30 CAWATGINQPQHF TGTGCCTGGGCGACAGGGATCAATCAGCCCCAGCATTTT
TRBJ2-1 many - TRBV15 CATKVGGVGYNEQFF TGTGCCACCAAAGTCGGGGGAGTCGGCTACAATGAGCAGTTCTTC
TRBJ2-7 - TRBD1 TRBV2 CASRINRGESYEQYF TGTGCCAGCAGGATCAACAGGGGAGAGTCCTACGAGCAGTACTTC
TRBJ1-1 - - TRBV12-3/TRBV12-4 CASSLFGVDFF TGTGCCAGCAGTTTATTCGGGGTCGATTTCTTT
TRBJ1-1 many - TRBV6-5 CASSYRQFGWNTEAFF TGTGCCAGCAGTTACCGACAGTTTGGATGGAACACTGAAGCTTTCTTT
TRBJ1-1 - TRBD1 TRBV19 CASRSGTEDTEAFF TGTGCCAGTAGAAGTGGGACAGAAGACACTGAAGCTTTCTTT
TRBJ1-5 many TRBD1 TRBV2 CASSRGSVTQPQHF TGTGCCAGCAGCAGGGGGTCTGTGACACAGCCCCAGCATTTT
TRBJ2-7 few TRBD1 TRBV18 CASSPIGTGDAYEQYF TGTGCCAGCTCACCCATTGGGACAGGGGACGCCTACGAGCAGTACTTC
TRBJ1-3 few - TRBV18 CASSPGSPGNTIYF TGTGCCAGCTCACCAGGGAGCCCTGGAAACACCATATATTTT
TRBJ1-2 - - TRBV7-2 CASSLGPGPNYGYTF TGTGCCAGCAGCTTAGGACCCGGGCCCAACTATGGCTACACCTTC
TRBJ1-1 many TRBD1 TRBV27 CASSPRTGMNTEAFF TGTGCCAGCAGTCCCCGGACAGGGATGAACACTGAAGCTTTCTTT
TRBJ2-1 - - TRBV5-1 CASSLQGMETYNEQFF TGCGCCAGCAGCTTGCAGGGGATGGAGACCTACAATGAGCAGTTCTTC
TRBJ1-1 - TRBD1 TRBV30 CAWRTGLNTEAFF TGTGCCTGGCGGACAGGGCTGAACACTGAAGCTTTCTTT
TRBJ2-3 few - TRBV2 CASRQTLGISTDTQYF TGTGCCAGCAGGCAGACTCTAGGGATCAGCACAGATACGCAGTATTTT
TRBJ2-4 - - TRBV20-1 CSARISLNIQYF TGCAGTGCTAGAATAAGTTTAAACATTCAGTACTTC
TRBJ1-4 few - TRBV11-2 CASSVGTREKLFF TGTGCCAGCAGCGTTGGGACAAGGGAAAAACTGTTTTTT
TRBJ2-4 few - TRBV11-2 CASSLGITKNIQYF TGTGCCAGCAGCTTAGGCATAACCAAAAACATTCAGTACTTC
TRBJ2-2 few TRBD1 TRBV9 CASSFTGTDNTGELFF TGTGCCAGCAGCTTCACCGGGACAGACAACACCGGGGAGCTGTTTTTT
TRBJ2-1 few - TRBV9 CASSVDSYNEQFF TGTGCCAGCAGCGTAGACAGTTACAATGAGCAGTTCTTC
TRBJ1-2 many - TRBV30 CAWIRAQGTDGYTF TGTGCCTGGATTAGGGCGCAGGGTACGGATGGCTACACCTTC
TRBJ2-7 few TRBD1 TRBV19 CATMGDRAYEQYF TGTGCCACCATGGGGGACAGGGCCTACGAGCAGTACTTC
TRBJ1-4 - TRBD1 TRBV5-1 CASGTGGTNEKLFF TGCGCCAGCGGTACAGGGGGAACTAATGAAAAACTGTTTTTT
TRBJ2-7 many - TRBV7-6 CASSLGAGKSSYEQYF TGTGCCAGCAGCCTAGGGGCAGGGAAAAGCTCCTACGAGCAGTACTTC
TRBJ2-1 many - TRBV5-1 CASSPPGTSGVSSYNEQFF TGCGCCAGCAGCCCACCCGGGACCTCGGGGGTTAGCTCCTACAATGAGCAGTTCTTC
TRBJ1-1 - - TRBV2 CASSSEGGTEAFF TGTGCCAGCAGCAGCGAAGGGGGGACTGAAGCTTTCTTT
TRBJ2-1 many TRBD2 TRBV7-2 CASSRGTSGPPPQFF TGTGCCAGCAGCCGTGGGACTAGCGGGCCCCCACCTCAGTTCTTC